The 7 T cell receptor beta chains given below trace back to one sample, sequenced in a study of cytotoxic CD8 clonotypes in ibrutinib-treated CLL. TCRdb's copy holds only in-frame clones and misses some; the assay was immunoSEQ multiplex PCR. The data hold approximately 84,000 clones, with roughly 86% observed a single time. Specimen: PBMCs, collected before ibrutinib treatment. The receptors were gathered from a human donor with chronic lymphocytic leukemia.

Notes on this clone: Other DNA variants within this sample encode the same CDR3. This rearrangement joins TRBV20-1 to TRBJ2-5; D gene ambiguous. The V gene's germline CDR1 is DFQATT and CDR2 SNEGSKA (reference sequence). Trimming took 2 bases from V and 2 from J, leaving 3 bases between them. CDR3 length: 11 residues. The CDR3 reads CSARSQETQYF. CDR3 in DNA: TGCAGTGCTAGATCACAAGAGACCCAGTACTTC.

This clone was found a few times. This chain uses TRBV5-1 with TRBJ1-2; 8 positions agree with TRBD1. The germline CDR1 and CDR2 sequences are SGHRS and YFSETQ. J was trimmed by 7 bases and V by 0 bases; bases with no gene match: 14. The CDR3 runs to 17 residues. The CDR3 loop is CASSLVAGGRELGGYTF. The CDR3 DNA reads TGCGCCAGCAGCTTGGTTGCAGGGGGCCGCGAACTCGGTGGCTACACCTTC.

The CDR3: CASSSTRVASNQPQHF. CDR3 DNA: TGTGCCAGCAGCTCCACGAGGGTGGCTAGCAATCAGCCCCAGCATTTT. This chain links TRBV5-6 with TRBJ1-5; D is unclear. Germline lookup yields CDR1 SGHDT and CDR2 YYEEEE. V gave up 3 bases and J gave up 0 bases, with 13 bases separating them. The CDR3 extends over 16 amino acids.

This clone was seen a few times. This sequence joins TRBV6-1 and TRBJ1-3; D uncertain. V was clipped by 7 bases and J by 1 base, with 8 bases between them. Germline CDR1 is MNHNS and CDR2 is SASEGT. CDR3 size: 13 residues. Here the CDR3 DNA reads TGTGCCAGCACCCAGATATCTGGAAACACCATATATTTT. Encoded protein: CASTQISGNTIYF.

This sequence joins TRBV11-2 and TRBJ2-5, with 14 bases fitting TRBD2. V shed 4 bases and J 3 bases; nucleotides not matched to a gene: 4. Germline-derived CDR1 and CDR2 are SGHAT and FQNNGV. This CDR3 has 16 amino acids. The CDR3 protein is CASSSGGLAGEETQYF. The CDR3 DNA reads TGTGCCAGCAGCTCCGGGGGACTAGCGGGAGAAGAGACCCAGTACTTC.

In its sample, this clone was seen a few times. The genes are TRBV7-9 and TRBJ1-5, with 8 bases fitting TRBD1. CDR3 length equals 15 residues. With 5 bases clipped from V and 6 bases from J, the junction kept 9 bases outside the gene matches. In germline, CDR1 is SEHNR, CDR2 FQNEAQ (reference sequence). CDR3 in DNA: TGTGCCAGCAGCCCGCTTACAGGGGGGGCTCAGCCCCAGCATTTT. As protein: CASSPLTGGAQPQHF.

The rearrangement uses TRBV27 and TRBJ2-7; D uncertain. This CDR3 spans 15 amino acids. Germline CDR1 reads MNHEY; CDR2 reads SMNVEV (reference sequence). The V gene lost 6 bases and the J gene lost 6 bases, with 21 bases spanning the gap. Written as DNA, the CDR3 is TGTGCCAGCAGACCAAACGACGGACCACCTCGCGAGCAGTACTTC. Translation: CASRPNDGPPREQYF.